This T cell receptor beta chain was captured in a study of cytomegalovirus exposure and HLA in healthy donors. Vbeta (60) and Jbeta (13) primers were used in the PCR. Sequencing was performed with immunoSEQ multiplex PCR; in TCRdb, only in-frame clones are kept and a portion is missing. The sample has 75,000 to 90,000 clones, 85% seen once; the top ten hold 6.5% to 9%. This clone appeared a single time. The CDR3 spans 16 residues. Germline-derived CDR1 and CDR2 are MNHEY and SMNVEV (reference sequence). V gave up 7 bases and J gave up 3 bases, with 22 bases separating them. The receptor comes from a man aged 40-49 years in good health and CMV-seropositive. V usage is TRBV27 and J usage is TRBJ2-7, with D possibly matching TRBD1 (6 bases). Specimen: PBMCs. This chain's CDR3 is CASTPKPGVSYYEQYF. The CDR3 DNA is TGTGCCAGCACCCCTAAGCCAGGGGTGAGCTACTACGAGCAGTACTTC.